The 13 T cell receptor beta chains below come from one sample, sequenced in a study of T cell clonality in common variable immunodeficiency. Method: immunoSEQ multiplex PCR; TCRdb's copy keeps in-frame clones and lacks some. Sampling found around 50,000 clones, none seen once. Specimen: peripheral blood mononuclear cells. The origin of the receptors is a person aged 18 to 70 in good health.

This clone was counted between two and nine times. The sequenced fragment ends 3 residues before the CDR3 boundary, so the rest is inferred from the germline J gene. The rearrangement uses TRBV18 and TRBJ1-2; a possible D gene is TRBD1 (6 bases). V lost 3 bases and J lost 0, with 20 bases in between. This CDR3 is built from 18 residues. CDR1 and CDR2 from the germline V gene are KGHSH and LQKENI. The covered CDR3 bases are TGTGCCAGCTCACCTACCATAGACGGACAGATAGCTAACTATGGC. Translated: CASSPTIDGQIANYG. The full CDR3 is CASSPTIDGQIANYGYTF.

This clone was detected only a few times. The read terminates 3 residues ahead of where the CDR3 ends, so the germline J gene completes it. The chain links TRBV7-9 to TRBJ2-3; 7 positions agree with TRBD1. CDR3 length: 15 amino acids. Unmatched junction bases numbered 6, after V lost 4 bases and J lost 2 bases. Germline V gives CDR1 SEHNR, CDR2 FQNEAQ (reference sequence). This CDR3 reads CASSYRDSNTDTQYF. The CDR3 bases that were read are TGTGCCAGCAGCTACCGGGACAGTAACACAGATACG.

This clone was counted ten times or more. The CDR3 goes on 3 residues after the read ends, and that part is filled in from the germline J gene. The gene calls are TRBV30 and TRBJ2-2, with D possibly TRBD1 on 6 matching bases. V lost 5 bases and J 5 bases, leaving 15 bases between the germline ends. The germline gives CDR1 GTSNPN, CDR2 SVGIG (reference sequence). The CDR3 runs 14 residues. The CDR3 protein is CAWDTGLYTGELFF. CDR3 DNA (partial): TGTGCCTGGGATACAGGGCTTTATACCGGGGAG.

This clone was found many times. The missing CDR3 end, 3 residues past where the read stops, is filled in from the germline J gene. Other nucleotide sequences from this sample produce the same CDR3. This chain joins TRBV18 and TRBJ1-1; tentatively, D is TRBD1 (5 bases). This CDR3 is built from 13 residues. The germline V and J ends were trimmed by 6 bases and 1 base, with 9 bases remaining between them. CDR1 and CDR2 from the germline V gene are KGHSH and LQKENI. The CDR3 loop is CASSPGQNTEAFF. The CDR3 bases that were read are TGTGCCAGCTCCCCCGGACAGAACACTGAA.

This clone came up many times. The read terminates 3 residues ahead of where the CDR3 ends, so the germline J gene completes it. The chain recombines TRBV19 with TRBJ1-1; 7 bases agree with TRBD1. Trimming cost V 7 bases and J 6 bases; bases outside gene matches: 5. The CDR3 extends over 12 amino acids. CDR1 and CDR2 (germline): LNHDA, SQIVND (reference sequence). This CDR3 reads CASKQGWAEAFF. The CDR3 bases that were read are TGTGCCAGTAAACAGGGGTGGGCTGAA.

This clone was observed many times. Sequencing ends 3 residues short of the CDR3 end; the germline J gene provides the rest. The V gene is TRBV18, the J gene TRBJ2-5; 7 bases are a match to TRBD1. V gave up 5 bases and J gave up 5 bases; unmatched junction bases: 14. The CDR3 runs 16 residues. Germline V gives CDR1 KGHSH, CDR2 LQKENI. The covered CDR3 bases are TGTGCCAGCTCAGCAACGACAGGGTTCGATATGGAGACC. Its translation is CASSATTGFDMET. The full CDR3 sequence reads CASSATTGFDMETQYF.

This clone was counted many times. The read ends 3 residues shy of where the CDR3 ends; the end is completed using the germline J gene. The rearrangement uses TRBV7-2 and TRBJ1-1; tentatively, D is TRBD1 (5 bases). CDR3 size: 14 residues. The V end lost 4 bases, the J end lost 1 base, and 10 bases lay between the germline ends. Germline CDR1 SGHTA, CDR2 FQGNSA. The CDR3 reads CASSSVDKNTEAFF. The CDR3 bases that were read are TGTGCCAGCAGCTCAGTGGACAAGAACACTGAA.

Ten or more counts support this clone. The CDR3 goes on 3 residues after the read ends, and that part is filled in from the germline J gene. The gene calls are TRBV7-3 and TRBJ2-2, with D perhaps TRBD1 (5 bases). The CDR3 is 14 amino acids. The germline V and J ends were trimmed by 5 bases and 6 bases, with 13 bases remaining between them. Germline V gene lookup returns CDR1 SGHTA and CDR2 FQGTGA. This CDR3 is CASSTQMGPGELFF. The covered CDR3 bases are TGTGCCAGCAGCACCCAAATGGGGCCCGGGGAG.

This clone has ten or more counts. The read is 3 residues too short to cover the CDR3 end, so that end is filled in from the germline J gene. This sequence joins TRBV23-1 and TRBJ1-1; 7 bases map to TRBD1. TRBV23-1 carries the ORF label, with uncertain function. V shed 6 bases and J 6 bases; nucleotides not matched to a gene: 7. The CDR3 loop spans 13 amino acids. The CDR3 bases that were read are TGCGCCAGCAGCCATGACAGGGACCCTGAA. Encoded protein: CASSHDRDPE. The full CDR3 protein reads CASSHDRDPEAFF.

This clone was detected many times. The read terminates 3 residues ahead of where the CDR3 ends, so the germline J gene completes it. This chain joins TRBV12-3 or TRBV12-4 and TRBJ2-1; 9 bases agree with TRBD1. The CDR3 is 16 residues long. Trimming cost V 5 bases and J 6 bases; bases outside gene matches: 11. The CDR3 bases that were read are TGTGCCAGCAGTCCCTTTAGGGACAGGGTCGGCAATGAG. This gives the protein CASSPFRDRVGNE. The whole CDR3 reads CASSPFRDRVGNEQFF.

As for this clone: Read coverage stops 3 residues before the CDR3 terminus; the germline J gene supplies the remainder. The chain carries TRBV7-9 and TRBJ2-3, with 8 bases that match TRBD1. CDR1 is SEHNR, CDR2 FQNEAQ, per germline (reference sequence). This CDR3 is built from 15 residues. The sequenced part of the CDR3 DNA is TGTGCCAGCAGCTTAGGTCAGGGGGCATGGGAGACG. It codes for CASSLGQGAWET. The whole CDR3 protein reads CASSLGQGAWETQYF. Supplemented by reference TRBV7-9 and TRBJ2-3, the full variable domain reads DTGVSQNPRHKITKRGQNVTFRCDPISEHNRLYWYRQTLGQGPEFLTYFQNEAQLEKSRLLSDRFSAERPKGSFSTLEIQRTEQGDSAMYLCASSLGQGAWETQYFGPGTRLTVL.

This clone showed up many times. The CDR3 end lies 3 residues beyond the end of the read and is filled in from the germline J gene. The chain is built from TRBV20-1 and TRBJ2-7, with a possible D match to TRBD1 (7 bases). With 3 bases removed from V and 6 bases from J, the gap between germline ends came to 21 bases. The CDR3 is 15 amino acids. Germline V gives CDR1 DFQATT, CDR2 SNEGSKA (reference sequence). The sequenced CDR3 bases are TGCAGTGCTAGTATCTCCCAGGACAGGCGGGGCGAG. Its protein is CSASISQDRRGE. In full, the CDR3 is CSASISQDRRGEQYF.

This clone was observed at least ten times. The missing CDR3 end, 3 residues past where the read stops, is filled in from the germline J gene. The chain joins TRBV20-1 to TRBJ2-5; TRBD2 matches at 14 bases. The CDR3 has 18 amino acids. Unmatched junction bases numbered 18, after V lost 5 bases and J lost 7 bases. The germline V gene encodes CDR1 DFQATT and CDR2 SNEGSKA (reference sequence). CDR3 DNA (partial): TGCAGTGCTGAGACTAGCGGGGGGGCCACCCTTCGGTCTGTGACC. Protein product: CSAETSGGATLRSVT. The whole CDR3 sequence reads CSAETSGGATLRSVTQYF.